A single sample is the source of the 19 T cell receptor beta chains below, sequenced in a study of CD8+ T cells in alopecia areata. TCR sequencing used cDNA made by reverse transcription of extracted RNA. Assay used: immunoSEQ multiplex PCR; TCRdb lists only in-frame clones, some missing. The sample carries 140,000 to 150,000 clones, about 60% recorded once. Sequencing was performed on CD4+ T cells sorted from blood, taken at week 0. These receptor sequences come from a human donor with alopecia areata.

The rearrangement uses TRBV7-2 and TRBJ2-5; D unresolved. V lost 3 bases and J 5 bases, leaving 10 bases between the germline ends. The length of the CDR3 is 13 residues. Germline lookup yields CDR1 SGHTA and CDR2 FQGNSA. The CDR3 DNA follows: TGTGCCAGCAGCTTGGGCAGTAGGGAGACCCAGTACTTC. Encoded protein: CASSLGSRETQYF.

This chain links TRBV11-2 with TRBJ2-5, with D unclear. The germline V and J ends were trimmed by 1 base and 2 bases, with 5 bases remaining between them. CDR3 length equals 13 residues. Germline V lookup: CDR1 SGHAT, CDR2 FQNNGV. The CDR3 nucleotides are TGTGCCAGCAGCTTAGCGCTACAAGAGACCCAGTACTTC. Its translation: CASSLALQETQYF.

The chain employs TRBV29-1 and TRBJ2-5; 7 positions agree with TRBD1. Per the germline V gene, CDR1 is SQVTM and CDR2 is ANQGSEA. The CDR3 runs to 11 residues. With V trimmed by 7 bases and J by 5 bases, 4 bases remained unmatched. CDR3 amino acids: CSALDRETQYF. Written as DNA, the CDR3 is TGCAGCGCCCTGGACAGGGAGACCCAGTACTTC.

This clone was detected only once. CDR3: CACSPGGPQETQYF. As DNA, the CDR3 is TGTGCCTGTTCTCCTGGGGGACCCCAAGAGACCCAGTACTTC. V and J are TRBV30 and TRBJ2-5; D may correspond to TRBD1 or TRBD2 (5 bases each). V dropped 6 bases and J dropped 1 base, with 15 bases sitting between them. Germline V lookup: CDR1 GTSNPN, CDR2 SVGIG (reference sequence). The CDR3 has 14 amino acids.

J is TRBJ2-1 and V is TRBV5-1, with TRBD1 matching over 9 bases. CDR1 and CDR2 from the germline V gene are SGHRS and YFSETQ. J lost 8 bases, V lost 3 bases, and 12 bases had no gene match. This CDR3 contains 16 residues. In nucleotides, the CDR3 is TGCGCCAGCAGCTCGGCAGACAGGGGGGGCAAGCATGAGCAGTTCTTC. This encodes CASSSADRGGKHEQFF.

The J gene is TRBJ1-6, the V gene TRBV7-9; D ambiguous. Between the trimmed V and J ends, which lost 1 base and 0 bases, there was a span of 7 bases. The CDR3 totals 16 residues. Germline V gives CDR1 SEHNR, CDR2 FQNEAQ (reference sequence). CDR3 region: CASSLGESSYNSPLHF. The CDR3 coding sequence is TGTGCCAGCAGCTTAGGAGAGAGCTCCTATAATTCACCCCTCCACTTT.

This chain joins TRBV29-1 and TRBJ1-2; D perhaps matches TRBD1 (6 bases). Trimming took off 4 bases at V and 2 bases at J, with 8 bases between the two ends. Germline V CDR1 and CDR2: SQVTM, ANQGSEA. The CDR3 covers 12 residues. CDR3 coding DNA: TGCAGCGTTGGGACAGCCAACTATGGCTACACCTTC. Amino acid sequence: CSVGTANYGYTF. Complete variable domain (other parts from reference TRBV29-1 and TRBJ1-2): SAVISQKPSRDICQRGTSLTIQCQVDSQVTMMFWYRQQPGQSLTLIATANQGSEATYESGFVIDKFPISRPNLTFSTLTVSNMSPEDSSIYLCSVGTANYGYTFGSGTRLTVV.

This clone was seen a handful of times. J is TRBJ1-2 and V is TRBV27, with no clear D. Germline V gene sequence: CDR1 MNHEY, CDR2 SMNVEV (reference sequence). The CDR3 is 15 residues long. V lost 5 bases and J 4 bases, leaving 17 bases between the germline ends. CDR3 sequence reads: CASSITPDGRYGYTF. CDR3 nucleotides: TGTGCCAGCAGTATAACCCCCGACGGTCGCTATGGCTACACCTTC.

V usage is TRBV29-1 and J usage is TRBJ2-7, with 9 bases that match TRBD1. After removal of 5 bases from V and 6 bases from J, the junction contained 14 bases not matched to a gene. Germline-derived CDR1 and CDR2 are SQVTM and ANQGSEA. This CDR3 is 15 amino acids long. CDR3 nucleotide sequence: TGCAGCGTTCGCGCGACCGGGACAGGGAGAGGCGAGCAGTACTTC. Its protein product is CSVRATGTGRGEQYF.

This chain connects TRBV2 to TRBJ2-7; possible D gene TRBD2, 6 bases. The V gene lost 6 bases and the J gene lost 6 bases, with 9 bases spanning the gap. The CDR3 consists of 11 residues. The germline CDR1 and CDR2 sequences are SNHLY and FYNNEI. CDR3 nucleotides: TGTGCCAGCAGGGAGGGTCTCGAGCAGTACTTC. Translated, it gives CASREGLEQYF.

The chain combines TRBV28 with TRBJ2-1, with 7 bases lining up with TRBD1. This CDR3 has 13 amino acids. Germline loops: CDR1 MDHEN, CDR2 SYDVKM. V gave up 11 bases and J gave up 2 bases; unmatched junction bases: 6. The DNA for the CDR3 is TGTGCCGCCCACAGGGGACCCTACAATGAGCAGTTCTTC. This codes for CAAHRGPYNEQFF.

The chain uses TRBV29-1 and TRBJ2-5; D may be TRBD2 (5 bases). The CDR3 extends over 14 amino acids. CDR1 and CDR2 from the germline V gene are SQVTM and ANQGSEA. V was cut by 5 bases and J by 1 base, with 14 bases left in between. The CDR3, as DNA: TGCAGCGTTCTTCCCCCGGGATTCCAAGAGACCCAGTACTTC. Translated, it gives CSVLPPGFQETQYF. The variable domain in full, with the rest retrieved from reference TRBV29-1 and TRBJ2-5, is SAVISQKPSRDICQRGTSLTIQCQVDSQVTMMFWYRQQPGQSLTLIATANQGSEATYESGFVIDKFPISRPNLTFSTLTVSNMSPEDSSIYLCSVLPPGFQETQYFGPGTRLLVL.

As DNA, the CDR3 is TGTGCCAGCAGCCGCGGCGGGGGGGGGATCCAAGAGACCCAGTACTTC. Translation: CASSRGGGGIQETQYF. This chain connects TRBV27 to TRBJ2-5; 9 bases agree with TRBD2. There are 16 residues in the CDR3. Germline values: CDR1 MNHEY, CDR2 SMNVEV (reference sequence). The J segment lost 1 base and the V segment lost 6 bases, leaving 9 bases of the junction unmatched.

There are a few counts of this clone. The chain recombines TRBV27 with TRBJ1-4; 7 nucleotides match TRBD1. Trimming took 5 bases from V and 10 from J; bases not matched to a gene: 7. This CDR3 contains 13 residues. Germline V gene lookup returns CDR1 MNHEY and CDR2 SMNVEV (reference sequence). The chain's CDR3 is CASSTTGARKLFF. The DNA for the CDR3 is TGTGCCAGCAGTACCACAGGGGCCCGAAAACTGTTTTTT.

The rearrangement links TRBV6-5 to TRBJ1-5; possible D gene TRBD1, 5 bases. The V end was cut by 6 bases, the J end by 0 bases, with 12 bases between. In germline, CDR1 is MNHEY, CDR2 SVGAGI. The length of the CDR3 is 15 residues. This CDR3 is CASRKGAVSNQPQHF. In DNA form, the CDR3 reads TGTGCCAGCAGAAAAGGGGCCGTTAGCAATCAGCCCCAGCATTTT.

The rearrangement uses TRBV27 and TRBJ2-7; 9 nucleotides agree with TRBD2. The CDR3 covers 13 residues. The V segment lost 6 bases and the J segment 7 bases; nucleotides outside the gene matches: 7. In germline, CDR1 is MNHEY, CDR2 SMNVEV (reference sequence). CDR3 residues: CASSWTSAGEQYF. In DNA, the CDR3 is TGTGCCAGCAGCTGGACTAGCGCGGGAGAGCAGTACTTC.

This chain connects TRBV6-5 to TRBJ2-7, with D perhaps matching TRBD1 (5 bases). Between the trimmed V and J ends, which lost 6 bases and 2 bases, there was a span of 17 bases. CDR3 length equals 15 residues. CDR1 and CDR2 (germline): MNHEY, SVGAGI. CDR3 DNA: TGTGCCAGCAGATCTGTGGCAGGGTCAGCCTACGAGCAGTACTTC. It specifies CASRSVAGSAYEQYF.

The V call is TRBV5-1, the J call TRBJ2-1, with D perhaps matching TRBD2 (5 bases). Germline V gene sequence: CDR1 SGHRS, CDR2 YFSETQ. This CDR3 region has 15 residues. Trimming removed 0 bases from V and 4 bases from J, with 11 bases in between. CDR3 coding DNA: TGCGCCAGCAGCTTGGACCTGGGGAGTTACAATGAGCAGTTCTTC. Its translation: CASSLDLGSYNEQFF.

The chain recombines TRBV5-6 with TRBJ1-6, with D possibly matching TRBD1 (5 bases). Per germline, CDR1 SGHDT and CDR2 YYEEEE. V dropped 2 bases and J dropped 4 bases, with 10 bases sitting between them. The CDR3 consists of 15 residues. The CDR3, as DNA: TGTGCCAGCAGCTTCCAGGGAACATATAATTCACCCCTCCACTTT. Its protein product is CASSFQGTYNSPLHF.